The present T cell receptor beta chain was sequenced within a study of Graves' ophthalmopathy and Graves' hyperthyroidism. Amplified material comprised TCR beta CDR3 regions derived from RNA transcripts. Investigators did first-round RT-PCR with HTBI primers, then second-round multiplex PCR. TCRdb redid the calling of the multiplex PCR reads with MiXCR, one entry per CDR3 protein. There are some 750,000 distinct CDR3 sequences in the sample; approximately 40% occur only once, and approximately 43% lies in the top ten. Patients were left out if they had other autoimmune diseases, uncontrolled infections, pregnancy or lactation. Sequenced material: peripheral blood. This sequence originates from an adult man with Graves' ophthalmopathy.

The CDR3 region has the DNA TGCAGTGCCCGGGGGGCGAGGGCGGCAACTAATGAAAAACTGTTTTTT. Amino acids: CSARGARAATNEKLFF. V is TRBV20-1 and J is TRBJ1-4, with D perhaps matching TRBD1 (6 bases). Trimming cost V 6 bases and J 0 bases, with 17 bases left between them. Germline values: CDR1 DFQATT, CDR2 SNEGSKA (reference sequence). This CDR3 region has 16 residues.